These 20 T cell receptor beta chains originate from one sample sequenced in a study of PD-1 blockade in classical Hodgkin lymphoma. Profiled with immunoSEQ multiplex PCR; TCRdb holds only in-frame clones, not every one. This sample carries approximately 13,000 clones, 88% of them seen once, and the ten largest clones take approximately 0.88%. Time point given: cycle 4 day 1 (C4D1), after 5 to 7 weeks of nivolumab. Each patient relapsed following autologous stem cell transplantation, and prior brentuximab vedotin exposure differed. The CD4+ T cells used were purified from thawed PBMCs through magnetic negative selection. Sequencing was performed on CD4+ T cells from blood, taken before the fourth cycle of nivolumab. These TCRs come from a human donor with classical Hodgkin lymphoma.

The sample holds one count of this clone. The chain couples TRBV6-1 to TRBJ1-4; D not resolved. Per the germline V gene, CDR1 is MNHNS and CDR2 is SASEGT. The ends were cut back, 5 bases at V and 8 bases at J, with 12 bases in the middle. The CDR3 loop spans 13 amino acids. CDR3 sequence (DNA): TGTGCCAGCAGTACGCAAATGGAAGAAAAACTGTTTTTT. Encoded protein: CASSTQMEEKLFF.

This chain links TRBV5-1 with TRBJ1-5, with 8 bases matching TRBD1. The V segment lost 0 bases and the J segment 6 bases; nucleotides outside the gene matches: 5. CDR1 is SGHRS, CDR2 YFSETQ, per germline. This CDR3 comprises 15 residues. The CDR3 sequence: CASSLGTGIGQPQHF. CDR3 nucleotide sequence: TGCGCCAGCAGCTTGGGGACAGGGATAGGTCAGCCCCAGCATTTT.

The chain combines TRBV9 with TRBJ1-2; TRBD1 matches 7 bases. The ends lost 0 bases at V and 2 bases at J; junction bases unmatched: 1. Germline loops: CDR1 SGDLS, CDR2 YYNGEE. The CDR3 extends over 14 amino acids. The CDR3 bases are TGTGCCAGCAGCGTAGGGGGACAGAACTATGGCTACACCTTC. Encoded protein: CASSVGGQNYGYTF.

V is TRBV30 and J is TRBJ1-5; no reliable D call. CDR3 length: 13 amino acids. V was pared by 0 bases and J by 4 bases, with 7 bases between. CDR1 is GTSNPN and CDR2 is SVGIG in the germline V gene (reference sequence). This CDR3 reads CAWSVRMNQPQHF. In DNA form, the CDR3 reads TGTGCCTGGAGTGTACGGATGAATCAGCCCCAGCATTTT.

This chain uses TRBV15 with TRBJ1-2; D possibly corresponds to TRBD1 (6 bases). The V gene lost 0 bases and the J gene lost 4 bases, with 12 bases spanning the gap. The V gene's germline CDR1 is LNHNV and CDR2 YYDKDF (reference sequence). There are 15 residues in the CDR3. The CDR3 DNA is TGTGCCACCAGCAGAGATTTGGGGGCCCTCTATGGCTACACCTTC. Its protein product is CATSRDLGALYGYTF. The full variable domain, in which reference TRBV15 and TRBJ1-2 provide the parts outside the CDR3, is DAMVIQNPRYQVTQFGKPVTLSCSQTLNHNVMYWYQQKSSQAPKLLFHYYDKDFNNEADTPDNFQSRRPNTSFCFLDIRSPGLGDTAMYLCATSRDLGALYGYTFGSGTRLTVV.

This chain links TRBV5-4 with TRBJ1-4; D not resolved. The V end was cut by 2 bases, the J end by 6 bases, with 11 bases between. The germline gives CDR1 SGHNT, CDR2 YYREEE (reference sequence). CDR3 length: 14 amino acids. The CDR3, as DNA: TGTGCCAGCAGCTTTCGAAGGGATGATGAAAAACTGTTTTTT. Translation: CASSFRRDDEKLFF.

This clone was seen just once. Other nucleotide sequences in the sample specify the same CDR3. V and J are TRBV5-1 and TRBJ2-5; no firm D call. In germline, CDR1 is SGHRS, CDR2 YFSETQ. V was pared by 1 base and J by 5 bases, with 3 bases between. CDR3 length: 11 residues. CDR3 in DNA: TGCGCCAGCAGCTTGAGGGAGACCCAGTACTTC. This encodes CASSLRETQYF.

In DNA, the CDR3 is TGTGCCAGCAACAAGCGGGGGGACACAGATACGCAGTATTTT. Its translation is CASNKRGDTDTQYF. The V gene is TRBV2, the J gene TRBJ2-3, with TRBD2 identical over 9 bases. This CDR3 contains 14 residues. With V trimmed by 7 bases and J by 2 bases, 4 bases remained unmatched. Looked up from germline, CDR1 is SNHLY and CDR2 is FYNNEI.

The chain employs TRBV6-7 and TRBJ2-7, with TRBD1 matching over 9 bases. Being an ORF, TRBV6-7 has a function that is uncertain. The CDR3 is made up of 16 amino acids. Trimming cost V 6 bases and J 0 bases; bases outside gene matches: 9. Written as DNA, the CDR3 is TGTGCCAGCAGACCAGGGACAGGGAAAATCTCCTACGAGCAGTACTTC. Amino acids: CASRPGTGKISYEQYF.

This sequence joins TRBV10-3 and TRBJ1-4; D remains ambiguous. Trimming took 4 bases from V and 6 from J, leaving 12 bases between them. Per germline, CDR1 ENHRY and CDR2 SYGVKD. The CDR3 is 14 residues long. CDR3 DNA sequence: TGTGCCATCAGTGGGGGAGATGGTGATGAAAAACTGTTTTTT. This encodes CAISGGDGDEKLFF.

The CDR3 DNA is TGTGCCAGCAGTTTGGCGGGGACACGGGGTGGGAAGGAAGAGACCCAGTACTTC. Residues: CASSLAGTRGGKEETQYF. The chain combines TRBV28 with TRBJ2-5; D possibly matches TRBD1 or TRBD2 (6 bases each). CDR3 length: 18 amino acids. V shed 3 bases and J shed 3 bases, with 23 bases lying between them. Germline CDR1 MDHEN, CDR2 SYDVKM.

CDR3 loop: CASSFWGDLAKNIQYF. Here the CDR3 DNA reads TGTGCCAGCAGTTTTTGGGGGGATCTAGCCAAAAACATTCAGTACTTC. V is TRBV27 and J is TRBJ2-4; possibly TRBD2 for D (6 bases). In germline, CDR1 is MNHEY, CDR2 SMNVEV (reference sequence). The CDR3 has 16 amino acids. V was cut by 3 bases and J by 0 bases, with 12 bases left in between.

This clone was counted a single time. The chain joins TRBV2 to TRBJ2-2; D possibly corresponds to TRBD2 (6 bases). This CDR3 has 13 residues. The germline V and J ends were trimmed by 5 bases and 5 bases, with 9 bases remaining between them. Germline assignment: CDR1 SNHLY and CDR2 FYNNEI. This CDR3 reads CASSSSGTGELFF. The CDR3 region has the DNA TGTGCCAGCAGTTCGAGCGGGACCGGGGAGCTGTTTTTT.

The chain carries TRBV6-5 and TRBJ1-6; D gene uncertain. CDR3 size: 12 residues. Per germline, CDR1 MNHEY and CDR2 SVGAGI. Trimming stripped 7 bases from V and 7 bases from J, with 8 bases between. The CDR3 DNA sequence: TGTGCCAGCAAGCGTTGGAATTCACCCCTCCACTTT. As protein: CASKRWNSPLHF.

The rearrangement uses TRBV5-1 and TRBJ1-6; 10 bases agree with TRBD1. CDR1 is SGHRS and CDR2 is YFSETQ in the germline V gene. Trimming at V came to 4 bases and at J to 10 bases, leaving 5 bases not matched to a gene. The CDR3 has 14 amino acids. In nucleotides, the CDR3 is TGCGCCAGCAGCACCCGGGACAGGGGATCACCCCTCCACTTT. Protein sequence: CASSTRDRGSPLHF.

The chain employs TRBV18 and TRBJ1-4, with D perhaps TRBD1 (5 bases). The CDR3 runs to 15 residues. Germline assignment: CDR1 KGHSH and CDR2 LQKENI. The V end lost 3 bases, the J end lost 0 bases, and 8 bases lay between the germline ends. DNA of the CDR3: TGTGCCAGCTCACCGCCGACAGCAACTAATGAAAAACTGTTTTTT. This sequence encodes CASSPPTATNEKLFF.

The chain employs TRBV5-1 and TRBJ2-3; D might be TRBD2 (5 bases). CDR1 SGHRS and CDR2 YFSETQ come from the germline V gene. Trimming removed 1 base at V and 0 bases at J, with 18 bases between. The CDR3 consists of 18 residues. The CDR3 DNA reads TGCGCCAGCAGCTTGTTATTCCGTGGAGGCTCTAGCACAGATACGCAGTATTTT. Amino acids: CASSLLFRGGSSTDTQYF.

This chain joins TRBV20-1 and TRBJ2-3; D remains unclear. V was cut by 7 bases and J by 2 bases, with 7 bases left in between. The CDR3 length is 11 residues. Germline assignment: CDR1 DFQATT and CDR2 SNEGSKA (reference sequence). CDR3 loop: CSVETTDTQYF. Written as DNA, the CDR3 is TGCAGTGTAGAAACCACAGATACGCAGTATTTT.

The chain uses TRBV27 and TRBJ2-3, with unresolved D. Germline V gene data show CDR1 as MNHEY and CDR2 as SMNVEV (reference sequence). This CDR3 is built from 15 residues. The V end lost 5 bases, the J end lost 0 bases, and 12 bases lay between the germline ends. The CDR3 reads CASSLLQTSTDTQYF. CDR3 in DNA: TGTGCCAGCAGTCTCCTACAGACTAGCACAGATACGCAGTATTTT.

The chain uses TRBV2 and TRBJ1-3; a possible D gene is TRBD1 (6 bases). The CDR3 loop spans 13 amino acids. Deletions cut 6 bases from V and 3 bases from J, with 9 bases between. The germline gives CDR1 SNHLY, CDR2 FYNNEI. CDR3 in amino acids: CASSGGVGNTIYF. CDR3 nucleotide sequence: TGTGCCAGCAGCGGGGGCGTTGGAAACACCATATATTTT. The complete variable domain, with remaining parts taken from reference TRBV2 and TRBJ1-3, reads EPEVTQTPSHQVTQMGQEVILRCVPISNHLYFYWYRQILGQKVEFLVSFYNNEISEKSEIFDDQFSVERPDGSNFTLKIRSTKLEDSAMYFCASSGGVGNTIYFGEGSWLTVV.